This T cell receptor beta chain was retrieved from a study of T cell responses to AZD1222 COVID-19 vaccine. General observations from the study: Baseline seropositivity characterized only 5 to 7 AZD1222 recipients.

Assay used: immunoSEQ multiplex PCR; TCRdb lists only in-frame clones, some missing. In the table there are some 100,000 clones, approximately 91% of which are singletons. The germline V gene has CDR1 MRHNA and CDR2 SNTAGT. Trimming removed 3 bases at V and 4 bases at J, with 9 bases between. The CDR3 spans 13 residues. A remark on this clone: Antigen unknown.

The starting material was peripheral blood, obtained on day 0 of AZD1222 vaccination. The chain recombines TRBV6-4 with TRBJ1-1; TRBD1 might be the D (6 bases). The clonotype comes from an adult in good health. The CDR3 is CASSEGRGTEAFF. CDR3 bases: TGTGCCAGCAGTGAGGGCAGGGGCACTGAAGCTTTCTTT.